Listed below are T cell receptor beta chains from one sample, sequenced in a study of cytomegalovirus exposure and HLA in healthy donors. Repertoires were generated with immunoSEQ multiplex PCR, while TCRdb's copy carries only in-frame clones and drops some. Its clone listing holds under 130,000 clones. The sequenced material came from PBMCs. Every receptor here comes from a man aged 40-50 years in good health and CMV-seronegative. Both conserved end residues are part of each CDR3. The D gene is left open where the match is weak.

v_gene	j_gene	d_gene	CDR3nt	CDR3aa
TRBV21-1	TRBJ1-2	.	.	CASNKFGQGASYGYTF
TRBV6-1	TRBJ2-3	TRBD1	TGTGCCAGCAGGATGGGACAGGGGGCGGCAGATACGCAGTATTTT	CASRMGQGAADTQYF
TRBV7-9	TRBJ1-1	.	TGTGCCAGCAGCTTAGGGCCCGTCCGGGGTGAAGCTTTCTTT	CASSLGPVRGEAFF
TRBV5-1	TRBJ2-2	.	TGCGCCAGCAGCTCAACAGGGATCACCGGGGAGCTGTTTTTT	CASSSTGITGELFF
TRBV7-6	TRBJ2-6	.	TGTGCCAGCAGCTTAGGGTCACCAAAGCCCAACTCTGGGGCCAACGTCCTGACTTTC	CASSLGSPKPNSGANVLTF
TRBV19	TRBJ2-5	.	TGTGCCAGTAGTATTCGGGGGAGAACCCAAGAGACCCAGTACTTC	CASSIRGRTQETQYF
TRBV11-2	TRBJ2-2	.	TGTGCCAGCAGCTTAGTCCCAGGCACCGGGGAGCTGTTTTTT	CASSLVPGTGELFF
TRBV5-6	TRBJ2-3	.	TGTGCCAGCAGGGGGGGCGGGGGAGCAGATACGCAGTATTTT	CASRGGGGADTQYF
TRBV10-3	TRBJ1-1	.	TGTGCCATCGGGTGGGGTGGTACAGGGAAGGTAGCTTTCTTT	CAIGWGGTGKVAFF
TRBV9	TRBJ1-2	.	TGTGCCAGCAGCGACAGCCAGGGCTCCTATGGCTACACCTTC	CASSDSQGSYGYTF
TRBV5-1	TRBJ2-3	TRBD2	TGCGCCAGCAGCTACCAACCGGGGGGGGAGCGGAACACAGATACGCAGTATTTT	CASSYQPGGERNTDTQYF
TRBV7-9	TRBJ1-5	TRBD1	TGTGCCAGCAGCTTAGGGGGGACAGGGGTTGGGAATCAGCCCCAGCATTTT	CASSLGGTGVGNQPQHF
TRBV6-6	TRBJ2-7	.	TGTGCCAGCAGTTACGTGGGGACTGCCGCTCACGAGCAGTACTTC	CASSYVGTAAHEQYF
TRBV7-6	TRBJ2-1	TRBD2	TGTGCCAGTAGTGGGGACTACCCTAACAATGAGCAGTTCTTC	CASSGDYPNNEQFF
TRBV7-6	TRBJ2-5	.	TGTGCCAGCAGCCCAGGCGCCCTGGGGGGACAAGAGACCCAGTACTTC	CASSPGALGGQETQYF
TRBV6-5	TRBJ2-1	TRBD1	TGTGCCAGCAGTAGGACAGGGGTCTACAATGAGCAGTTCTTC	CASSRTGVYNEQFF
TRBV29-1	TRBJ2-6	TRBD1	TGCAGCGTACAAACAGGGGGCTCTGGGGCCAACGTCCTGACTTTC	CSVQTGGSGANVLTF
TRBV11-2	TRBJ2-7	.	TGTGCCAGCAGCTTAGGCCAGGGAATGTACGAGCAGTACTTC	CASSLGQGMYEQYF
TRBV5-4	TRBJ1-2	TRBD1	TGTGCCAGCAGCCCACCACAGGGGGCGGCTCTGGGCTACACCTTC	CASSPPQGAALGYTF
TRBV6-5	TRBJ1-4	.	TGTGCCAGCAGTTACTCGATTTTTTCTAGGGAAAAACTGTTTTTT	CASSYSIFSREKLFF
TRBV19	TRBJ2-1	.	TGTGCCAGTAGTATAGGAACATTCGGCGCAGGGAGGAATGAGCAGTTCTTC	CASSIGTFGAGRNEQFF
TRBV10-3	TRBJ2-7	.	TGTGCCATCAGTGGATCTAGCCACTACTACGAGCAGTACTTC	CAISGSSHYYEQYF
TRBV9	TRBJ1-1	.	TGTGCCAGCAGCGTGGGGGACTTGAACACTGAAGCTTTCTTT	CASSVGDLNTEAFF
TRBV10-1	TRBJ2-3	TRBD2	TGCGCCAGCAGTGAGTCGAAGATAGCGGGGGGGCAAGATACGCAGTATTTT	CASSESKIAGGQDTQYF
TRBV10-2	TRBJ1-5	.	TGCGCCAGCAGTGTTCCAGAGGACAGACCAGCCTTTTCGGCCCAGCATTTT	CASSVPEDRPAFSAQHF
TRBV13	TRBJ2-1	TRBD1	TGTGCCAGCAGCTTCCAAAGGCCCGGGACAGGGCCCTCCTACAATGAGCAGTTCTTC	CASSFQRPGTGPSYNEQFF
TRBV5-1	TRBJ2-5	.	TGCGCCAGCAGCGCTGGGGCTGCGGAGACCCAGTACTTC	CASSAGAAETQYF
TRBV11-2	TRBJ2-2	TRBD2	TGTGCCAGCAGCCATGGGGTTGGACTAGCGAACACCGGGGAGCTGTTTTTT	CASSHGVGLANTGELFF
TRBV30	TRBJ2-5	TRBD2	TGTGCCTGGGCCCCCGGGACTACGCCATTCCAAGAGACCCAGTACTTC	CAWAPGTTPFQETQYF
TRBV9	TRBJ2-7	TRBD1	TGTGCCAGCAGCTCAGGACGACAGGGGCACGAGCAGTACTTC	CASSSGRQGHEQYF
TRBV25-1	TRBJ2-5	.	TGTGCCAGCAGTGAATCTGGACTGTACCAAGAGACCCAGTACTTC	CASSESGLYQETQYF
TRBV7-7	TRBJ2-1	.	TGTGCCAGCAGCTTAAGTAGCCTCGATGAGCAGTTCTTC	CASSLSSLDEQFF
TRBV27	TRBJ2-3	TRBD1	TGTGCCAGCAGCAGGGACAGGGGTACAGCGACCTACACAGATACGCAGTATTTT	CASSRDRGTATYTDTQYF
TRBV9	TRBJ2-7	TRBD2	TGTGCCAGCAGCCGGACTAGCGGGAGGGCCGAATCTGGAGAGCAGTACTTC	CASSRTSGRAESGEQYF
TRBV18	TRBJ2-2	TRBD1	TGTGCCAGCTCACCAGGGACAGGCCACACCGGGGAGCTGTTTTTT	CASSPGTGHTGELFF
TRBV7-2	TRBJ2-3	.	TGTGCCAGCAGCTTAGCACTAGTCGAGGGAGATACGCAGTATTTT	CASSLALVEGDTQYF
TRBV5-4	TRBJ2-7	TRBD1	TGTGCCAGTAGCCCTGGGACAGGGAAAAACGAGCAGTACTTC	CASSPGTGKNEQYF
TRBV10-3	TRBJ2-7	.	TGTGCCATCAGGGGGAGCTACGAGCAGTACTTC	CAIRGSYEQYF
TRBV9	TRBJ2-2	.	TGTGCCAGCAGCGTAACTAAGGGGCCGACCGGGGAGCTGTTTTTT	CASSVTKGPTGELFF
TRBV5-1	TRBJ2-5	TRBD2	TGCGCCAGCAGCTTGGCTAGCGGGAGACGTGAGACCCAGTACTTC	CASSLASGRRETQYF
TRBV9	TRBJ2-3	.	TGTGCCAGCAGCTTTTACGGGGCGGGGACAGATACGCAGTATTTT	CASSFYGAGTDTQYF
TRBV4-2	TRBJ1-6	.	TGTGCCAGCAGCCAGGGTACGGACACCCTCCACTTT	CASSQGTDTLHF
TRBV29-1	TRBJ2-2	.	TGCAGCGTGCGAGACAGGACTAACACCGGGGAGCTGTTTTTT	CSVRDRTNTGELFF
TRBV7-2	TRBJ2-5	.	TGTGCCAGCAGCTTTAGGGGGGAGACCCAGTACTTC	CASSFRGETQYF
TRBV2	TRBJ2-7	TRBD1	TGTGCCAGCAGTAGATACAGGGGAATCTACGAGCAGTACTTC	CASSRYRGIYEQYF
TRBV4-2	TRBJ1-6	TRBD1	TGTGCCAGCAGCCAAGACTCAGGGGGAGGTTCACCCCTCCACTTT	CASSQDSGGGSPLHF
TRBV4-1	TRBJ2-1	TRBD2	TGCGCCAGCGCTACGGACGGGACTAGTTACAATGAGCAGTTCTTC	CASATDGTSYNEQFF
TRBV29-1	TRBJ2-7	TRBD2	TGCAGCGTTGCGGGACTAGCGGGAGCCGATAAATACTACGAGCAGTACTTC	CSVAGLAGADKYYEQYF
TRBV7-2	TRBJ1-1	.	TGTGCCAGCAGCTTTGGGGGGGACACTGAAGCTTTCTTT	CASSFGGDTEAFF
TRBV6-1	TRBJ1-2	TRBD1	TGTGCCAGCAGTCAAAGGGGACAGGGGGCCTATGGCTACACCTTC	CASSQRGQGAYGYTF
TRBV5-4	TRBJ1-1	.	TGTGCCAGCAGCTTTAGCGGGTCCCCATTAAGAGAAGCTTTCTTT	CASSFSGSPLREAFF
TRBV7-9	TRBJ2-7	TRBD2	TGTGCCAGCAGCCACGGGGGGTACTACGAGCAGTACTTC	CASSHGGYYEQYF
TRBV28	TRBJ2-5	.	TGTGCCAGCAGTTGGGGGAGGGGGAGTCTGGAGACCCAGTACTTC	CASSWGRGSLETQYF